This TCR beta chain was sequenced during a study of early T cells in non-severe SARS-CoV-2 infection. V dropped 4 bases and J dropped 7; count of bases not matched to a gene: 8. This CDR3 region has 15 residues. The germline gives CDR1 PRHDT, CDR2 FYEKMQ (reference sequence). TCRdb called the 5' RACE reads again in MiXCR, with one record for every CDR3 protein. This sample has 50,000 to 65,000 distinct CDR3 sequences, with around 20% found just once. The sample in question was whole blood, obtained at baseline. The chain uses TRBV13 and TRBJ2-1; 9 bases line up with TRBD1. This TCR came from an adult who was a healthcare worker with PCR-confirmed SARS-CoV-2 infection or an uninfected control (not recorded which). The CDR3 nucleotides are TGTGCCAGCAGCTCGGACAGGGGAATGGGAAATGAGCAGTTCTTC. It encodes CASSSDRGMGNEQFF.